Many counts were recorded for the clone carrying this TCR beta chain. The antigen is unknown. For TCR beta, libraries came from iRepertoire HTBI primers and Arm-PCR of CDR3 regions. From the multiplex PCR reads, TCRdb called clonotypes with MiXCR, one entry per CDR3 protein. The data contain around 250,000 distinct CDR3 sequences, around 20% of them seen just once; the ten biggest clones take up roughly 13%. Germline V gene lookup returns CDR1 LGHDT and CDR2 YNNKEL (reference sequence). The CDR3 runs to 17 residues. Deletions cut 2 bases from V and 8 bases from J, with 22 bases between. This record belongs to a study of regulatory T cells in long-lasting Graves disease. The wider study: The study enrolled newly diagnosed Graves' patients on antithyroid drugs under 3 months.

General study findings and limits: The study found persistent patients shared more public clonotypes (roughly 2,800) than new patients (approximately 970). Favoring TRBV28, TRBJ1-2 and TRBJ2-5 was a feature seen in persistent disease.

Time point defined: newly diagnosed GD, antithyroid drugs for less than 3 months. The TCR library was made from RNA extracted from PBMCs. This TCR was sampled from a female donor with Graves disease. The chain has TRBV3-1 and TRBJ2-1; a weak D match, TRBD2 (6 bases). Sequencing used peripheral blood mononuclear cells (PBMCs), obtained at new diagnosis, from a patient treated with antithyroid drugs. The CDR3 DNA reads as TGTGCCAGCAGCCAAAAAGCCGGGAGCCCCCCCACCGATGAGCAGTTCTTC. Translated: CASSQKAGSPPTDEQFF.